Described below is a single T cell receptor (beta chain) sequence and its context. Its antigen is undetermined. The data stem from a study of shared clonotypes between healthy human individuals. Study-wide background: With ages of 18 to 49, the donors were a couple of women and a few men.

Generated by immunoSEQ multiplex PCR, the TCRdb table keeps only in-frame clones and is missing some. The sample has about 2.1 million clones; 90% to 95% are singletons. Study-wide results and caveats: Estimated richness was generally greater in naive than memory subsets. The study drew on few donors, limiting represented genetic and exposure-history diversity.

The CDR3 runs 15 residues. Per germline, CDR1 SGDLS and CDR2 YYNGEE. Unmatched junction bases numbered 5, after V lost 4 bases and J lost 4 bases. CD45RO-negative CD8 cells positively selected for CCR7 made up the naive population, which excluded terminally differentiated effector memory CD45RA+ cells. Material for sequencing was naive CD8+ T cells from PBMCs. The receptor was derived from a man between 18 and 29 years old in good health. Some clones in this sample may be carry-over from other donors' samples. The rearrangement uses TRBV9 and TRBJ2-4; 10 nucleotides line up with TRBD2. CDR3 region: CASSRGLAEKNIQYF. The CDR3 DNA sequence: TGTGCCAGCAGCCGCGGACTAGCGGAGAAAAACATTCAGTACTTC.